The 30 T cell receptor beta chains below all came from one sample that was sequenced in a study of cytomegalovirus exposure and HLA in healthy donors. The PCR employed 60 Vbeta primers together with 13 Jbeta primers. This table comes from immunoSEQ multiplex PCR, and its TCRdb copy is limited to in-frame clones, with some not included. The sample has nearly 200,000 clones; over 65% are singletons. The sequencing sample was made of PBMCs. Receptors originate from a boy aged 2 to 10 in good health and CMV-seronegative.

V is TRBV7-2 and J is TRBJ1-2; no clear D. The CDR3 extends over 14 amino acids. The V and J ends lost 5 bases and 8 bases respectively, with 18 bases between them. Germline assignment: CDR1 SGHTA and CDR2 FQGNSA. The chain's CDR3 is CASSPAAEMEGYTF. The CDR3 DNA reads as TGTGCCAGCAGCCCTGCGGCCGAAATGGAAGGCTACACCTTC.

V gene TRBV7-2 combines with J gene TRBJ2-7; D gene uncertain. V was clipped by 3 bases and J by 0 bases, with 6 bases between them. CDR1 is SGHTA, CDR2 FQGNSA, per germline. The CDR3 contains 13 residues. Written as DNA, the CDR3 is TGTGCCAGCAGCTTCCTGTTCTCCTACGAGCAGTACTTC. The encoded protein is CASSFLFSYEQYF. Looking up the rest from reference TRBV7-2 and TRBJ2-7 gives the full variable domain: GAGVSQSPSNKVTEKGKDVELRCDPISGHTALYWYRQSLGQGLEFLIYFQGNSAPDKSGLPSDRFSAERTGGSVSTLTIQRTQQEDSAVYLCASSFLFSYEQYFGPGTRLTVT.

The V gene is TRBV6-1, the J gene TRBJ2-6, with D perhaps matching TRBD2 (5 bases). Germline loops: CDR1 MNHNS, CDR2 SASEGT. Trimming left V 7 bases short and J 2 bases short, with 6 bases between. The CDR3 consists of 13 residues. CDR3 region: CASKEAGANVLTF. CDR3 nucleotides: TGTGCCAGCAAGGAGGCTGGGGCCAACGTCCTGACTTTC.

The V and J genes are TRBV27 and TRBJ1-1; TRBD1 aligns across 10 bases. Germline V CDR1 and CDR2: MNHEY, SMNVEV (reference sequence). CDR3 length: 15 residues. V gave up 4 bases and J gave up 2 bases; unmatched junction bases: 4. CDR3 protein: CASSSRQGANTEAFF. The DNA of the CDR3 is TGTGCCAGCAGTTCCCGACAGGGGGCCAACACTGAAGCTTTCTTT.

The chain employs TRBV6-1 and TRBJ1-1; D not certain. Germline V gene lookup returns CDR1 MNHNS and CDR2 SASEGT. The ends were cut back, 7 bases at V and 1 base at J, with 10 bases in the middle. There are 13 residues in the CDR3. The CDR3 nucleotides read TGTGCCAGCATGAAGGAGGGGAACACTGAAGCTTTCTTT. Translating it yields CASMKEGNTEAFF.

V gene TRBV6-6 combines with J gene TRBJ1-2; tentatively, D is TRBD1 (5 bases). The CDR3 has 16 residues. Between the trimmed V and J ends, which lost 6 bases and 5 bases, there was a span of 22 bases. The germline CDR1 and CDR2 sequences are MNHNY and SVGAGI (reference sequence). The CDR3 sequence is CASRTLRQLKKYGYTF. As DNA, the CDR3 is TGTGCCAGCAGAACACTGCGACAGCTAAAAAAATATGGCTACACCTTC.

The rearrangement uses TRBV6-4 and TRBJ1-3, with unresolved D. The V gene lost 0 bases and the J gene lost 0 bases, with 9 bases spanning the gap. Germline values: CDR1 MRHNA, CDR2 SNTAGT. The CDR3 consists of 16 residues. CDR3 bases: TGTGCCAGCAGTGACTCGGGCCTGGTCTCTGGAAACACCATATATTTT. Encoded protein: CASSDSGLVSGNTIYF.

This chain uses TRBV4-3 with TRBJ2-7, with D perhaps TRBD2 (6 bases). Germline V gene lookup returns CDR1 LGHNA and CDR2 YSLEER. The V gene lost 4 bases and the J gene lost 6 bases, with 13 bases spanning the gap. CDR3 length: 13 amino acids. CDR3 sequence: CASSPDGGPEQYF. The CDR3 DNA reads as TGCGCCAGCAGCCCGGACGGGGGACCCGAGCAGTACTTC.

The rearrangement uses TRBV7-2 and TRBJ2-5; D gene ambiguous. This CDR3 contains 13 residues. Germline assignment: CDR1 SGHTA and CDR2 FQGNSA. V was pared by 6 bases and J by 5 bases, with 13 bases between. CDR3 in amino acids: CASSLPPQETQYF. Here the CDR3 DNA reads TGTGCCAGCAGTTTACCGCCTCAGGAGACCCAGTACTTC.

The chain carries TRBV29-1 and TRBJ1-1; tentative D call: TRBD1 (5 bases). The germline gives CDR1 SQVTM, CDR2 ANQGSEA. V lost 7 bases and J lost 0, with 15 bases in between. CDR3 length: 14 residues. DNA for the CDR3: TGCAGCGCCTCGACAGCCAGCTTGAACACTGAAGCTTTCTTT. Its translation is CSASTASLNTEAFF.

CDR3 protein: CASRSGLVSDTQYF. CDR3 sequence (DNA): TGTGCCAGCAGATCGGGACTAGTCTCTGATACGCAGTATTTT. V and J are TRBV11-2 and TRBJ2-3; TRBD2 matches at 8 bases. The ends lost 6 bases at V and 6 bases at J; junction bases unmatched: 8. This CDR3 is 14 amino acids long. Germline V CDR1 and CDR2: SGHAT, FQNNGV.

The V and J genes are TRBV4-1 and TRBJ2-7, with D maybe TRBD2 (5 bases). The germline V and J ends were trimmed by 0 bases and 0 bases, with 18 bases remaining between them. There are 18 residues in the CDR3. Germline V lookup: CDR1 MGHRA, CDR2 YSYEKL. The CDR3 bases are TGCGCCAGCAGCCAAGATTATTTTGAGTGGAGGAGCTCCTACGAGCAGTACTTC. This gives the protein CASSQDYFEWRSSYEQYF.

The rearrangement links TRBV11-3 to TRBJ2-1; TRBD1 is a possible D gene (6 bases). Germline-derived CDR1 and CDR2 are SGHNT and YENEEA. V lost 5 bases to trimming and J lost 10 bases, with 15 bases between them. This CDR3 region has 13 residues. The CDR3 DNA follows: TGTGCCAGCAGCCAGGCGAGGGGGAACGAGCAGTTCTTC. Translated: CASSQARGNEQFF.

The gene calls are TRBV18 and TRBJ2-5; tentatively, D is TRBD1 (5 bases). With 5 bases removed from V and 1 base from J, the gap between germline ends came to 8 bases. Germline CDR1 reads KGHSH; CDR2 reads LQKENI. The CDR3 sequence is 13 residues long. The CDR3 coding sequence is TGTGCCAGCTCAGGGCAGGGCCAAGAGACCCAGTACTTC. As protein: CASSGQGQETQYF.

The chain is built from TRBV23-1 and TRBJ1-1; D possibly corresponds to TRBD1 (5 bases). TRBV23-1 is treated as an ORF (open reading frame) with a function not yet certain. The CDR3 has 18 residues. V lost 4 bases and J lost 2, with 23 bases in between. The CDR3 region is CASSPLGPFSGGNTEAFF. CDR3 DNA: TGCGCCAGCAGTCCCCTCGGACCATTCTCGGGGGGTAACACTGAAGCTTTCTTT.

CDR3 loop: CASSQDVYTAPYNEKLFF. The CDR3 DNA reads as TGCGCCAGCAGCCAAGATGTATATACAGCTCCCTATAATGAAAAACTGTTTTTT. The J gene is TRBJ1-4, the V gene TRBV4-3; no firm D call. This CDR3 has 18 residues. Trimming stripped 0 bases from V and 4 bases from J, with 18 bases between. In germline, CDR1 is LGHNA, CDR2 YSLEER.

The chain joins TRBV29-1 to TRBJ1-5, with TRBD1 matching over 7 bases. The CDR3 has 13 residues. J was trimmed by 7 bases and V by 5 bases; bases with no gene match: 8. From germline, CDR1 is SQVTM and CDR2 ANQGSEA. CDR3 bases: TGCAGCGTTAAACAGGGGTTGGGGCAGCCCCAGCATTTT. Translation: CSVKQGLGQPQHF.

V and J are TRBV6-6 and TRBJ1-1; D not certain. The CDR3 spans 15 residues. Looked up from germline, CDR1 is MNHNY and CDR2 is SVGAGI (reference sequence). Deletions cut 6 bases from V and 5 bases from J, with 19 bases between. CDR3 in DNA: TGTGCCAGCAGCTTAGGAGGTTTGATTGGGACTGAAGCTTTCTTT. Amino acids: CASSLGGLIGTEAFF.

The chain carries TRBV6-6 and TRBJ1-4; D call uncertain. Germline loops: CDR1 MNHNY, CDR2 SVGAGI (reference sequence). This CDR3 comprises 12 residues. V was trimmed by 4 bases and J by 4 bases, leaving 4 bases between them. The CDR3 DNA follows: TGTGCCAGCAGTTTACTTAATGAAAAACTGTTTTTT. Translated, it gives CASSLLNEKLFF.

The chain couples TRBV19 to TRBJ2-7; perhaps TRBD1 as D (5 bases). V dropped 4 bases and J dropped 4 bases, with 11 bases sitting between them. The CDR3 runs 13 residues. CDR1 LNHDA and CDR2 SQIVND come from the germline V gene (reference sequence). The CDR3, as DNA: TGTGCCAGTAGTAGAGGACATAGTTACGAGCAGTACTTC. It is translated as CASSRGHSYEQYF.

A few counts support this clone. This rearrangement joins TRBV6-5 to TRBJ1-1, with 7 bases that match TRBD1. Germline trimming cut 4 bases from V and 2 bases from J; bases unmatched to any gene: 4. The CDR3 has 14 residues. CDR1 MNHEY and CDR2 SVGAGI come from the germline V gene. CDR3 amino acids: CASSSYRGNTEAFF. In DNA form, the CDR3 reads TGTGCCAGCAGTTCGTACAGGGGCAACACTGAAGCTTTCTTT.

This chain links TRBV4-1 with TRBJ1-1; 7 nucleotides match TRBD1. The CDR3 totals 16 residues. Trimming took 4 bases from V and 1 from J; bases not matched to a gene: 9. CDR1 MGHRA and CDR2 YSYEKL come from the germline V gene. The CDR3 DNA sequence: TGCGCCAGCAGCCCGCTTTGGAGGGGGCGGAACACTGAAGCTTTCTTT. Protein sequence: CASSPLWRGRNTEAFF.

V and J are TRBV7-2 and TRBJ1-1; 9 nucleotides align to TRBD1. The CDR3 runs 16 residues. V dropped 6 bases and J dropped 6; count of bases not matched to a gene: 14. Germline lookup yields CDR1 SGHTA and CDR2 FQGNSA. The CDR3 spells CASRPGRVGQGSEAFF. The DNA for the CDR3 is TGTGCCAGCAGACCGGGGCGCGTAGGACAGGGGTCTGAAGCTTTCTTT.

The CDR3 is CASSLVAAGGNTGELFF. The CDR3 DNA follows: TGCGCCAGCAGCTTGGTGGCAGCGGGGGGGAACACCGGGGAGCTGTTTTTT. The rearrangement uses TRBV5-1 and TRBJ2-2; 9 nucleotides agree with TRBD2. The CDR3 has 17 amino acids. V shed 0 bases, J shed 1 base, and the junction held 4 bases outside the gene matches. Germline-derived CDR1 and CDR2 are SGHRS and YFSETQ.

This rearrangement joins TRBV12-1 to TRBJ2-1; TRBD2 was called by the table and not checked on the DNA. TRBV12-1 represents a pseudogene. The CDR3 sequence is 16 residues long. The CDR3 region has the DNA TGTGCCAGCAGCTTTGCTTTGGGGGGGGATATCAATGAGCAGTTCTTC. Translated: CASSFALGGDINEQFF.

The CDR3 spells CASSLRVQETQYF. The CDR3 DNA reads as TGCGCCAGCAGCCTACGAGTCCAAGAGACCCAGTACTTC. The V call is TRBV4-3, the J call TRBJ2-5; no clear D gene. The germline V and J ends were trimmed by 4 bases and 1 base, with 7 bases remaining between them. Germline V gene data show CDR1 as LGHNA and CDR2 as YSLEER. The CDR3 sequence is 13 residues long.

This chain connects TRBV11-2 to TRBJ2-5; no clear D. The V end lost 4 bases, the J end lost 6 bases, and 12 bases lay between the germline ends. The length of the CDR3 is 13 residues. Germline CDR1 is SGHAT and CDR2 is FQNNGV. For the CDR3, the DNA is TGTGCCAGCAGCTCAGACCCTGGGCAGACCCAGTACTTC. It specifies CASSSDPGQTQYF.

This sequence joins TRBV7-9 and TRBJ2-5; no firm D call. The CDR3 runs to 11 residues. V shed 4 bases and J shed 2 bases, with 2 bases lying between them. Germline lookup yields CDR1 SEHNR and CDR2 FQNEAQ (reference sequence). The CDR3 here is CASSSQETQYF. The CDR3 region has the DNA TGTGCCAGCAGCTCACAAGAGACCCAGTACTTC. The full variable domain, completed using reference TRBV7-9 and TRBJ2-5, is DTGVSQNPRHKITKRGQNVTFRCDPISEHNRLYWYRQTLGQGPEFLTYFQNEAQLEKSRLLSDRFSAERPKGSFSTLEIQRTEQGDSAMYLCASSSQETQYFGPGTRLLVL.

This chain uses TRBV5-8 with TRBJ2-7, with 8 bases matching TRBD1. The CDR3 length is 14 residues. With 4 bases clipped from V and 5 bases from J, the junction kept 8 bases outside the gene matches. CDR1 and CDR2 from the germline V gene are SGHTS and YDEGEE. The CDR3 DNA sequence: TGTGCCAGCAGCCAAGACAGGGGAGATGACGAGCAGTACTTC. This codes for CASSQDRGDDEQYF. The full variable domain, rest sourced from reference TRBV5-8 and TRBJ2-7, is EAGVTQSPTHLIKTRGQQATLRCSPISGHTSVYWYQQALGLGLQFLLWYDEGEERNRGNFPPRFSGRQFPNYSSELNVNALELEDSALYLCASSQDRGDDEQYFGPGTRLTVT.

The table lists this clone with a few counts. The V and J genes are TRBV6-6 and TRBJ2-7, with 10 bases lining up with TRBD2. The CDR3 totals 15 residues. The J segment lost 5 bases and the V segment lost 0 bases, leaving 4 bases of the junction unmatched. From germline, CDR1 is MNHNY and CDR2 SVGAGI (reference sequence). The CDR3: CASSYSRTSGNEQYF. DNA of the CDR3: TGTGCCAGCAGTTACTCGAGGACTAGCGGTAACGAGCAGTACTTC.